This TCR beta chain was obtained from a study of blood T cell repertoires in COVID-19 (dated by TCRdb to 2020 to 2021). Study-level background: Samples covering the acute and convalescent phases of COVID-19 were provided by collaborators in the United States, Italy and Spain. Samples were obtained from the ongoing ImmuneRACE study (first 160 participants) and from over 1,000 subjects provided by 6 global collaborators. The dataset comprised deeply sampled blood TCRbeta repertoires from subjects exposed to, actively infected with, or recovered from COVID-19. The repertoires were released in a freely available public database meant as a resource for research on the immune response to SARS-CoV-2. Where available, HLA class I and class II types were taken from metadata supplied by the sample provider and were not determined by assay-based typing. A de-identified subject ID, COVID-19 status, age in years and sex were almost always included in the sample metadata. The material from the prospective study consisted of cDNA or gDNA derived from T cells, B-cell-depleted T cells, or PBMCs.

Each collaborating institution followed its own protocols to collect whole blood in K2EDTA tubes. For TCRbeta analysis, collaborators shipped samples as frozen whole blood, isolated PBMCs, or DNA extracted from either of those sample types. TCRbeta CDR3 regions were amplified from genomic DNA using the immunoSEQ Assay, a bias-controlled multiplex PCR. On the study's bioinformatics: Within the assay, amplification of reference gene primers was used to estimate how many nucleated cells each sample contained. To quantify the absolute abundance of each unique TCRbeta CDR3 rearrangement, sequence reads were collapsed and filtered. Productive Simpson clonality was computed per sample as the square root of Simpson's diversity index over productive rearrangements. Held by TCRdb, this immuneACCESS table contains in-frame sequences only and omits some clones. Under half of the omission traces to an unresolved V gene where checked; the cause of the rest is unknown. V, J and clone size reflect that table, while D and trimming were determined from the DNA. The sample table contains 130,000 to 150,000 clones; only one count was recorded for roughly 80% of them. The top ten clones comprise roughly 3% of the sample.

Broader findings and caveats from the paper: How much clinical and demographic metadata was included differed by source and by participant, and the metadata was provided uncurated.

Per the germline V gene (reference sequence), SGHNT is the CDR1 and YYREEE is the CDR2. V is pared back by 4 bases and J by 0 bases, with 11 bases lying between the germline termini. The CDR3, from cysteine to phenylalanine, totals 15 residues. Only the CDR3 part of the read is kept: 45 bases, read in frame from the first base. A remark on this clone: Its antigen is unknown. The sample holds no much larger clone one base away, and base qualities are not on file.

The receptor was isolated from a woman of 80 years or more with acute or convalescent COVID-19. The chain joins TRBV5-4 to TRBJ1-3, with no D gene named confidently. Specimen: peripheral blood. The CDR3 region has the sequence CASSRGLSSGNTIYF. Read as DNA, the sequence is TGTGCCAGCAGCCGAGGGTTGTCCTCTGGAAACACCATATATTTT.